One and the same sample provided the 25 T cell receptor beta chains below, sequenced in a study of CD8+ T cells in alopecia areata. cDNA reverse transcribed from extracted RNA served as the sequencing template. TCRdb's table, derived via immunoSEQ multiplex PCR, lists solely in-frame clones and lacks some. Among hundreds of thousands of clones, roughly three fifths were seen once, and the ten largest hold more than 1%. The treatment denotes: oral pan-JAK inhibitor, 5-10 mg twice daily. Sequencing was performed on CD4+ T cells sorted from blood, taken around week 44, from a patient treated with tofacitinib. These receptors all stem from a human donor with alopecia areata.

The chain links TRBV7-8 to TRBJ2-7, with TRBD2 identical over 9 bases. Unmatched junction bases numbered 13, after V lost 1 base and J lost 0 bases. Germline V gene data show CDR1 as SGHVS and CDR2 as FQNEAQ. This CDR3 comprises 19 residues. CDR3 in amino acids: CASSLVVSGGRLSSYEQYF. In DNA, the CDR3 is TGTGCCAGCAGCTTAGTTGTTAGCGGGGGCCGTTTATCCTCCTACGAGCAGTACTTC.

This clone appeared a single time. The genes are TRBV30 and TRBJ2-1, with 7 bases that match TRBD2. This CDR3 comprises 15 residues. Trimming took 0 bases from V and 3 from J; bases not matched to a gene: 5. Germline CDR1 reads GTSNPN; CDR2 reads SVGIG (reference sequence). Here the CDR3 reads CAWSVLRGIYNEQFF. The CDR3 DNA is TGTGCCTGGAGTGTTTTGCGGGGGATCTACAATGAGCAGTTCTTC. Using reference TRBV30 and TRBJ2-1 for the parts outside the CDR3, the full variable domain is SQTIHQWPATLVQPVGSPLSLECTVEGTSNPNLYWYRQAAGRGLQLLFYSVGIGQISSEVPQNLSASRPQDRQFILSSKKLLLSDSGFYLCAWSVLRGIYNEQFFGPGTRLTVL.

This clone was observed a handful of times. The chain employs TRBV5-1 and TRBJ2-7; TRBD2 matches 13 bases. This CDR3 comprises 14 residues. The V and J ends lost 5 bases and 5 bases, in that order; junction bases with no gene match: 4. Germline CDR1 reads SGHRS; CDR2 reads YFSETQ. CDR3 amino acids: CASSPGTSGDEQYF. In nucleotides, the CDR3 is TGCGCCAGCAGTCCCGGGACTAGCGGGGACGAGCAGTACTTC.

The chain recombines TRBV4-3 with TRBJ2-1; perhaps TRBD1 as D (6 bases). The V gene's germline CDR1 is LGHNA and CDR2 YSLEER. The V gene lost 3 bases and the J gene lost 0 bases, with 21 bases spanning the gap. This CDR3 spans 19 amino acids. CDR3 in amino acids: CASSHPLRTDLSSYNEQFF. In nucleotides, the CDR3 is TGCGCCAGCAGCCACCCGCTACGGACAGATCTTAGCTCCTACAATGAGCAGTTCTTC.

This clone was detected only a few times. The chain's CDR3 is CSVLSASGRWSSYNEQFF. The CDR3 DNA sequence: TGCAGCGTTCTTTCGGCTAGCGGGAGATGGTCCTCCTACAATGAGCAGTTCTTC. The chain has TRBV29-1 and TRBJ2-1, with 10 bases aligning to TRBD2. This CDR3 has 18 amino acids. In germline, CDR1 is SQVTM, CDR2 ANQGSEA. The trim removed 5 bases at V and 0 bases at J, leaving 13 bases unmatched.

V usage is TRBV27 and J usage is TRBJ1-6; 10 bases are shared with TRBD1. J was trimmed by 14 bases and V by 2 bases; bases with no gene match: 6. The CDR3 spans 14 residues. Germline CDR1 reads MNHEY; CDR2 reads SMNVEV (reference sequence). CDR3 loop: CASSLKTGGMTLHF. The CDR3 bases are TGTGCCAGCAGTTTAAAGACAGGGGGCATGACCCTCCACTTT.

The V and J genes are TRBV4-3 and TRBJ1-6; TRBD1 aligns across 10 bases. V trimming: 4 bases; J trimming: 9 bases; junction bases outside the gene matches: 3. This CDR3 comprises 14 residues. Germline loops: CDR1 LGHNA, CDR2 YSLEER. The CDR3 is CASSLDRGPSPLHF. The CDR3 nucleotides read TGCGCCAGCAGCCTCGACAGGGGGCCTTCACCCCTCCACTTT.

This clone occurred a few times. The V gene is TRBV11-2, the J gene TRBJ2-3; no firm D call. Trimming cost V 5 bases and J 8 bases, with 11 bases left between them. The CDR3 consists of 12 residues. The germline gives CDR1 SGHAT, CDR2 FQNNGV. The CDR3 region is CASSHSIGTQYF. The CDR3 nucleotides are TGTGCCAGCAGCCATAGCATCGGTACGCAGTATTTT. The complete variable domain, with remaining parts taken from reference TRBV11-2 and TRBJ2-3, reads EAGVAQSPRYKIIEKRQSVAFWCNPISGHATLYWYQQILGQGPKLLIQFQNNGVVDDSQLPKDRFSAERLKGVDSTLKIQPAKLEDSAVYLCASSHSIGTQYFGPGTRLTVL.

In DNA, the CDR3 is TGTGCCAGCACCTTACAAACGTTCTACAATGAGCAGTTCTTC. Its protein is CASTLQTFYNEQFF. This chain uses TRBV2 with TRBJ2-1, with unresolved D. V was cut by 7 bases and J by 3 bases, with 13 bases left in between. This CDR3 is 14 amino acids long. Germline V CDR1 and CDR2: SNHLY, FYNNEI.

V is TRBV7-2 and J is TRBJ2-1; the D gene is possibly TRBD1 (5 bases). The CDR3 is 15 amino acids. V lost 4 bases and J lost 2, with 12 bases in between. CDR1 SGHTA and CDR2 FQGNSA come from the germline V gene. The CDR3, as DNA: TGTGCCAGCAGCTCAGGGAAGAGCCCCTACAATGAGCAGTTCTTC. It codes for CASSSGKSPYNEQFF.

The table lists this clone with a few counts. The chain couples TRBV5-1 to TRBJ2-2, with 7 bases matching TRBD1. Trimming took 1 base from V and 3 from J; bases not matched to a gene: 3. This CDR3 has 15 residues. Germline V gene sequence: CDR1 SGHRS, CDR2 YFSETQ. CDR3 loop: CASSLMGTDTGELFF. CDR3 sequence (DNA): TGCGCCAGCAGCTTGATGGGGACAGACACCGGGGAGCTGTTTTTT.

The chain joins TRBV4-3 to TRBJ1-2; a weak D match, TRBD1 (6 bases). V lost 2 bases and J lost 2, with 12 bases in between. Germline V lookup: CDR1 LGHNA, CDR2 YSLEER. The CDR3 spans 15 residues. CDR3 DNA: TGCGCCAGCAGCCAATACAGGGTCGGAAACTATGGCTACACCTTC. Translating gives CASSQYRVGNYGYTF.

This clone was seen a handful of times. The CDR3 loop is CASSVKRNTEAFF. The CDR3 region has the DNA TGTGCCAGCAGCGTCAAGAGGAACACTGAAGCTTTCTTT. The chain couples TRBV9 to TRBJ1-1, with D uncertain. CDR1 and CDR2 from the germline V gene are SGDLS and YYNGEE. V lost 2 bases to trimming and J lost 1 base, with 6 bases between them. This CDR3 has 13 amino acids. Supplemented by reference TRBV9 and TRBJ1-1, the full variable domain reads DSGVTQTPKHLITATGQRVTLRCSPRSGDLSVYWYQQSLDQGLQFLIQYYNGEERAKGNILERFSAQQFPDLHSELNLSSLELGDSALYFCASSVKRNTEAFFGQGTRLTVV.

This chain connects TRBV7-2 to TRBJ1-5; D remains ambiguous. Germline V gives CDR1 SGHTA, CDR2 FQGNSA. V shed 6 bases and J shed 2 bases, with 11 bases lying between them. The CDR3 has 14 amino acids. CDR3 region: CASSRTRGNQPQHF. CDR3 in DNA: TGTGCCAGCAGTCGAACACGGGGCAATCAGCCCCAGCATTTT.

This rearrangement joins TRBV9 to TRBJ1-2; D gene ambiguous. The CDR3 covers 17 residues. In germline, CDR1 is SGDLS, CDR2 YYNGEE. With 0 bases removed from V and 0 bases from J, the gap between germline ends came to 15 bases. The CDR3 coding sequence is TGTGCCAGCAGCGTAGCTCAAAAAGATAAAGCTAACTATGGCTACACCTTC. Protein product: CASSVAQKDKANYGYTF.

The chain links TRBV7-3 to TRBJ1-1; D is undetermined. The V gene lost 5 bases and the J gene lost 2 bases, with 9 bases spanning the gap. Germline CDR1 SGHTA, CDR2 FQGTGA. CDR3 length: 13 residues. The DNA for the CDR3 is TGTGCCAGCAGCAAGGACGGAAACACTGAAGCTTTCTTT. Its protein product is CASSKDGNTEAFF.

This clone showed up many times. The chain carries TRBV4-3 and TRBJ2-7, with D maybe TRBD1 (6 bases). The CDR3 loop spans 15 amino acids. Germline-derived CDR1 and CDR2 are LGHNA and YSLEER. The V and J ends lost 0 bases and 0 bases respectively, with 9 bases between them. The CDR3 region is CASSQDIGGSYEQYF. The CDR3 nucleotides read TGCGCCAGCAGCCAAGATATAGGGGGCTCCTACGAGCAGTACTTC.

This chain joins TRBV30 and TRBJ2-2; unclear D gene. Germline CDR1 and CDR2: GTSNPN and SVGIG (reference sequence). Trimming removed 3 bases at V and 6 bases at J, with 14 bases between. This CDR3 has 14 residues. CDR3 nucleotides: TGTGCCTGGAGGGCAGTTATTAACGCCGGGGAGCTGTTTTTT. Its translation: CAWRAVINAGELFF.

This chain uses TRBV21-1 with TRBJ1-2; no check of the table's D call, TRBD1, against the DNA was made. TRBV21-1 is a pseudogene segment. CDR3 length equals 14 residues. In DNA, the CDR3 is TGTGCCAGCAGCAAACACACACTGCCAGGGGGCTACACCTTC. This translates into CASSKHTLPGGYTF.

About this clone: An end of the junction differs from the germline gene, which may be a read error. This sequence joins TRBV4-3 and TRBJ1-3; D gene uncertain. Germline values: CDR1 LGHNA, CDR2 YSLEER. The CDR3 contains 15 residues. The CDR3 coding sequence is TGCGCCAGCAGTCAAGCAAGTGGGTCTGGAAACACCATATATTTT. Residues: CASSQASGSGNTIYF.

The chain uses TRBV15 and TRBJ2-2; D not resolved. This CDR3 has 15 residues. Trimming shortened V by 1 base and J by 3 bases, and 9 bases separated the two germline ends. The germline V gene has CDR1 LNHNV and CDR2 YYDKDF (reference sequence). CDR3 DNA: TGTGCCACCAGCAGAGCCGCGTTACACACCGGGGAGCTGTTTTTT. Amino acid sequence: CATSRAALHTGELFF.

This clone was counted many times. The chain employs TRBV7-9 and TRBJ2-6; D might be TRBD2 (5 bases). The CDR3 consists of 14 residues. Trimming took off 2 bases at V and 8 bases at J, with 10 bases between the two ends. Germline V gene lookup returns CDR1 SEHNR and CDR2 FQNEAQ (reference sequence). The CDR3 here is CASSLFPGTNVLTF. CDR3 bases: TGTGCCAGCAGCTTATTCCCGGGGACCAACGTCCTGACTTTC.

This chain uses TRBV29-1 with TRBJ2-5; 13 bases are a match to TRBD2. The trim removed 7 bases at V and 3 bases at J, leaving 8 bases unmatched. In germline, CDR1 is SQVTM, CDR2 ANQGSEA. CDR3 size: 15 residues. The CDR3 region is CSGLGTSGDEETQYF. In nucleotides, the CDR3 is TGCAGCGGCTTAGGGACTAGCGGGGATGAAGAGACCCAGTACTTC.

This clone is a singleton in its sample. The rearrangement uses TRBV4-3 and TRBJ1-3; D unresolved. Looked up from germline, CDR1 is LGHNA and CDR2 is YSLEER. The CDR3 has 17 amino acids. Trimming took 0 bases from V and 9 from J, leaving 21 bases between them. The CDR3 DNA reads as TGCGCCAGCAGCCAAGAAAGCTCTGGGGATGTAGCAGGCACCATATATTTT. It specifies CASSQESSGDVAGTIYF.

The chain joins TRBV15 to TRBJ2-5; TRBD1 aligns across 9 bases. This CDR3 is 15 amino acids long. Germline CDR1 LNHNV, CDR2 YYDKDF (reference sequence). V lost 5 bases and J lost 4; bases outside the gene matches: 8. The CDR3 here is CATSGKQGAAETQYF. Written as DNA, the CDR3 is TGTGCCACCAGCGGAAAACAGGGGGCTGCAGAGACCCAGTACTTC.